This TCR beta chain was sequenced in a study of breast tumors, draining lymph nodes, adjacent tissues (dated by TCRdb to 2016 to 2017). Turning to the overall study: Breast cancer patients provided tumor, adjacent nontumor tissue and axillary lymph nodes, and the study compared the TCR beta repertoires across these three sources. The study was designed to assess the relationships and possible T-cell exchange between tumor, surrounding tissue and draining lymph node repertoires in human breast cancer. Study-wide findings and limitations: The conclusion that tumor T cells originate in lymph nodes was framed as consistent with a hypothesis rather than directly demonstrated. Tumors showed preferential V and J gene usage, and their T-cell repertoire diversity fell below that of lymph nodes yet above that of nontumor tissue. Tumor and nontumor tissue repertoires were found to be significantly more similar in luminal-like than in basal-like breast cancer. The data were considered consistent with the idea that most tumor T cells come from the lymph node and then expand in tumor tissue.

The germline V gene encodes CDR1 SGDLS and CDR2 YYNGEE. The CDR3 has 13 amino acids, counting the end cysteine and phenylalanine. Of the read, only the CDR3 DNA is kept; its 39 bases are in frame from base 1. Cut back by 6 bases and 3 bases, the V and J ends lie 13 bases apart. The adjacent samples were made up of nontumor breast tissue around the tumor. Sequencing was carried out with an Illumina HiSeq 2000. Multiplex PCR amplification was used to generate the TCR beta chain libraries. The amplified TCR beta chain products were analyzed by high-throughput sequencing. TCRdb reanalyzed the raw reads on its own, using fastp at Q25 for trimming and MiXCR for clone calling, and kept in-frame beta chains. Every entry covers one CDR3 protein and lists the most common genes and DNA from its rows. This sample holds 13,000 or so distinct CDR3 sequences; 50% were observed only once. The ten most abundant clones make up 40% to 50% of the sample.

On this clonotype: The antigen it binds to is not known. The record has no base qualities; no much larger clone is one base away.

This TCR derives from a female donor with breast cancer. Some clones in this sample may be carry-over from other donors' samples. The specimen was tumor-adjacent breast tissue. Rearrangement joined TRBV9 to TRBJ2-7; the D gene is not confidently resolved. The nucleotide sequence is TGTGCCAGCACCCCCGTTCCGGGCTACGAGCAGTACTTC. The resulting protein is CASTPVPGYEQYF.